This TCR beta chain was identified in a study of beta chain features in type 1 diabetes (dated 2018 in TCRdb). About the investigation overall: Mean age, gender distribution, total cell number and subset yield did not differ between patients and healthy donors. Regulatory and stem cell-like memory subsets were isolated from only 8 patients and about eight healthy donors, whereas naive and central memory subsets came from all 30 or so donors. The study compared TCRB repertoires of sorted circulating CD4+ T cell subsets between recently diagnosed type 1 diabetes patients and matched healthy donors. A total of around 110,000,000 sorted cells were examined across all samples, and a strong correlation was observed between cell number per subset and RNA yield. Overall results and qualifications from the work: Fewer insertions and more nucleotide deletions at VDJ recombination sites were observed in patients with type 1 diabetes, implying thymic rearrangement abnormalities. Shorter templates might be favored by PCR, yet because patient and control samples were amplified and corrected together, any such skew would affect both groups equally. Naive, central memory and regulatory TCRB repertoires appeared more similar among patients than among healthy donors. Only small numbers of individuals were included in the HLA sub-analyses, which left unresolved whether HLA type had any influence on TCRB rearrangement. Because cDNA was sequenced instead of genomic DNA, highly expressing activated cells could be over-represented, though the groups showed no difference in activation or CD3 levels. A moderate but significant shortening of TCRB CDR3 length was observed in type 1 diabetes patients in all four CD4+ subsets.

The entire amount of isolated RNA was reverse transcribed using the High Capacity cDNA Reverse Transcription Kit, so the sequenced TCRB transcripts were expressed ones. Deep immunoSEQ sequencing was applied to naive, central memory and regulatory T cell samples, giving an average of roughly 3.5 million total reads per sample. Sorted cells were lysed in RLT buffer, and RNA was extracted using DNase-treated RNeasy Micro or Mini kits according to cell number. To prevent cross-contamination, each cell subset was processed individually, whereas patient and healthy donor samples were processed jointly. Using the immunoSEQ multiplex PCR, TCRB sequences were amplified from cDNA into 87-bp fragments spanning the CDR3 region. Sequencing of the amplicons was performed on the Illumina HiSeq platform. Processing in the source paper ran as follows. PCR bias was computationally corrected using synthetic template baselines, reads within Hamming distance 2 were collapsed, and singletons that could not be merged were discarded. Reads were aligned against IMGT so that V, D and J genes, CDR3 length and insertions or deletions at six rearrangement sites could be assigned. Within each subset, clonotype counts were normalized to sorted cell number, and only after that were true diversity and Gini coefficients computed with the tcR R package. Repertoire sharing was quantified using the overlap coefficient calculated on TCRB nucleotide sequences. The table comes from immuneACCESS by way of TCRdb, which keeps in-frame sequences with V and J called. Part of the clones is missing from these tables; in studies checked, under half for an unresolved V gene and the rest for unknown reasons. V and J calls and clone size follow that table, whereas D and trimming were derived from the DNA. This sample comprises 38,000 or so clones, around 60% of them detected only once. Roughly 2% of the sample lies in the top ten.

About this clone itself: Its target antigen remains unknown. Base qualities were left out, and no much larger clone turns up one base away.

As encoded in the germline V gene (reference sequence), CDR1 is SGHNT while CDR2 is YYREEE. The V end loses 4 bases and the J end loses 6 bases, and a stretch of 14 bases separates them. From its cysteine to its phenylalanine, the CDR3 spans 13 amino acids. Only the CDR3 region is kept as DNA, spanning 39 bases read in frame from base 1. From each donor, a single peripheral blood sample of about 110 mL on average was drawn into heparinised tubes. A BD FACSAria II was used to sort naive, central memory, regulatory and stem cell-like memory CD4+ T cells with a panel that included CD45RO, CCR7, CD25, CD127, CD95 and CD27. Purity was above 98% for every sorted population. Right away, PBMCs were isolated by Lymphoprep density gradient centrifugation and were stained directly, with no culture step. Samples were stained and sorted in pairs, with one healthy donor and one patient per experiment, so that batch effects were minimized.

This receptor was identified in a woman between 25 and 40 years old in good health. Here the chain combines TRBV5-4 and TRBJ2-7; the D segment could be TRBD2, given 7 matching bases. The specimen was Tregs from blood. In the paper's terms, the cell subset or site label means: regulatory CD4+ T cells. The CDR3 reads as follows: CASSRGAAIEQYF. The nucleotide sequence is given as TGTGCCAGCAGCCGGGGGGCTGCTATCGAGCAGTACTTC.